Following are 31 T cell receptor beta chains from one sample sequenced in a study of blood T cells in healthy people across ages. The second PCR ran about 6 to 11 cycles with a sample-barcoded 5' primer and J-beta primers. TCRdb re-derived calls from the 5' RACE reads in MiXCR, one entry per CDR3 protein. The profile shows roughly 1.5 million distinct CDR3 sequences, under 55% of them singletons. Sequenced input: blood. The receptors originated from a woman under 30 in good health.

The CDR3 DNA sequence: TGCAGTGCTAGGGGTAGCGGGAGGGTCAATGAGCAGTTCTTC. Translation: CSARGSGRVNEQFF. The gene calls are TRBV20-1 and TRBJ2-1; 11 bases are a match to TRBD2. This CDR3 has 14 residues. V shed 3 bases, J shed 6 bases, and the junction held 4 bases outside the gene matches. The V gene's germline CDR1 is DFQATT and CDR2 SNEGSKA (reference sequence).

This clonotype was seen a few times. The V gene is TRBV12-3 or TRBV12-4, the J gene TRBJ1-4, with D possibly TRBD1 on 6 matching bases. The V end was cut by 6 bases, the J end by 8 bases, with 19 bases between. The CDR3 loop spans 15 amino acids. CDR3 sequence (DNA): TGTGCCAGCAGCTACCACAGGGTGAGAGGGGAAAAACTGTTTTTT. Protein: CASSYHRVRGEKLFF.

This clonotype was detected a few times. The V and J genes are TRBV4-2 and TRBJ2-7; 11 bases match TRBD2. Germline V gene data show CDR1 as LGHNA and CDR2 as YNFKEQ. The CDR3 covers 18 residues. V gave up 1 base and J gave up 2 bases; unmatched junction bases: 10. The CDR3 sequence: CASSQALGLAGVPYEQYF. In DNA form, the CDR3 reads TGTGCCAGCAGCCAAGCCTTAGGACTAGCGGGCGTTCCCTACGAGCAGTACTTC.

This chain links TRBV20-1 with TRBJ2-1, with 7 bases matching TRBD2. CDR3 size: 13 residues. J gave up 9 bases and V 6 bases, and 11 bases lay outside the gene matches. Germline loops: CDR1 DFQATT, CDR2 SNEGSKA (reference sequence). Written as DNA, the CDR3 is TGCAGTGCCGCGTTGAGCGGGACCCGTGAGCAGTTCTTC. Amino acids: CSAALSGTREQFF.

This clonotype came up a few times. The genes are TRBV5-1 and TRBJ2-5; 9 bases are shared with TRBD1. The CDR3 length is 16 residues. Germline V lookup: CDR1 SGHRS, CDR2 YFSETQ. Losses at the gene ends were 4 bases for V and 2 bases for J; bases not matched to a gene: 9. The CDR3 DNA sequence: TGCGCCAGCAGCGGCGGAACAGGGGGCTATCAAGAGACCCAGTACTTC. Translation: CASSGGTGGYQETQYF.

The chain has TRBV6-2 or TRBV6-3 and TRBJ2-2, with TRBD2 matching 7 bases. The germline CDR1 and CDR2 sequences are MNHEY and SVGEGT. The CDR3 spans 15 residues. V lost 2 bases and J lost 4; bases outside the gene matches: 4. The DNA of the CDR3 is TGTGCCAGCAGTTACGCAGGGAGGGGCACCGGGGAGCTGTTTTTT. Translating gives CASSYAGRGTGELFF.

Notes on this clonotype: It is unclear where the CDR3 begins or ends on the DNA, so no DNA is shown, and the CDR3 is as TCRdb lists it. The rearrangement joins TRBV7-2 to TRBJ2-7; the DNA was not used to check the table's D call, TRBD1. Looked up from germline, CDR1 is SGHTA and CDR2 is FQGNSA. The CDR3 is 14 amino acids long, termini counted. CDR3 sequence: CASSLVGQGTTKYF.

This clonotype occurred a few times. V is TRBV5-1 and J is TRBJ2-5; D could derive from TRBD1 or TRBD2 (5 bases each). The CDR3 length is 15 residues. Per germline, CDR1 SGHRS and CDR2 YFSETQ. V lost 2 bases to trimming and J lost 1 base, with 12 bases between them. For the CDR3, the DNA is TGCGCCAGCAGCTTACACTCGGGGCCCCAAGAGACCCAGTACTTC. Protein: CASSLHSGPQETQYF.

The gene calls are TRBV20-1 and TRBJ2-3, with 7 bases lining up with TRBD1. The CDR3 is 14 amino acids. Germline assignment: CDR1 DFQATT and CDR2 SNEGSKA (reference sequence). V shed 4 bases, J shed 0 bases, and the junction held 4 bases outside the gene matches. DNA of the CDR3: TGCAGTGCTACCGGGACAGATAGCACAGATACGCAGTATTTT. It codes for CSATGTDSTDTQYF.

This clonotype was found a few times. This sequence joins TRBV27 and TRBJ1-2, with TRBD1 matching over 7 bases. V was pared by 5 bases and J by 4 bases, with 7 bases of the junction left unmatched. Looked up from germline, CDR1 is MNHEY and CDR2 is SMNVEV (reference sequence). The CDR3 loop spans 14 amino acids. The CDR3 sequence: CASSRQGLTYGYTF. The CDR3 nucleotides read TGTGCCAGCAGTCGACAGGGTCTTACCTATGGCTACACCTTC.

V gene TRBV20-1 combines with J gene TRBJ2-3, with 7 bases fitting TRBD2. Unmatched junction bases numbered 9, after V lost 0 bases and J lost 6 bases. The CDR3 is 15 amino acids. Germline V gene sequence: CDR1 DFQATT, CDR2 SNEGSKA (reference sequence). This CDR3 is CSARDPGEGHDTQYF. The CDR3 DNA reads TGCAGTGCTAGAGATCCGGGGGAGGGCCATGATACGCAGTATTTT.

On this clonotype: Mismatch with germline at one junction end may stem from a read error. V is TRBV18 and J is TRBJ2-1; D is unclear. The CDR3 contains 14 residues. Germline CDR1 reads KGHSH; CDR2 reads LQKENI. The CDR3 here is CASSPARSYNVQFF. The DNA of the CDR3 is TGTGCCAGCTCACCAGCCCGGTCCTACAATGTGCAGTTCTTC.

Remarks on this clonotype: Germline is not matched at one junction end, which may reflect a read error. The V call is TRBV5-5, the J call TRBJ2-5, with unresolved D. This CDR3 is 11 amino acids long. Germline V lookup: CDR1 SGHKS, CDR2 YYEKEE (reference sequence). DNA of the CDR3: TGTGCCAACAGCTTACTAGAGACCCAGTACTTC. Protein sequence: CANSLLETQYF.

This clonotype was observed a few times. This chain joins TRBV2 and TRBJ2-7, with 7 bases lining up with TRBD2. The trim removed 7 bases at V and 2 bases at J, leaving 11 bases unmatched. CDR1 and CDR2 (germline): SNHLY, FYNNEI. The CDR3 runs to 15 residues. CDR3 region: CASKGDRLAAYEQYF. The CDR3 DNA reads TGTGCCAGCAAGGGCGATAGGCTAGCGGCCTACGAGCAGTACTTC.

The CDR3 loop is CASSLDRWGEKSFNEQYF. CDR3 DNA sequence: TGTGCCAGCAGCCTCGATCGTTGGGGGGAGAAATCCTTCAATGAGCAGTACTTC. The chain employs TRBV28 and TRBJ2-5; D might be TRBD2 (6 bases). Germline V gene lookup returns CDR1 MDHEN and CDR2 SYDVKM. The CDR3 extends over 18 amino acids. Trimming removed 6 bases from V and 11 bases from J, with 34 bases in between.

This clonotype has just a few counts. The CDR3 is CASSLGLAGGVRGTDTQYF. The DNA of the CDR3 is TGTGCCAGCAGCCTCGGACTAGCGGGAGGTGTGCGTGGCACAGATACGCAGTATTTT. J is TRBJ2-3 and V is TRBV4-2; 14 nucleotides line up with TRBD2. This CDR3 spans 19 amino acids. After removal of 4 bases from V and 1 base from J, the junction contained 10 bases not matched to a gene. CDR1 is LGHNA, CDR2 YNFKEQ, per germline.

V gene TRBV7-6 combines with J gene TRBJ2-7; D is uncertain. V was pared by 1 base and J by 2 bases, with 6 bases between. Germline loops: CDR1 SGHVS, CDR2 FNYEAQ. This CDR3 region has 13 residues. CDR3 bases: TGTGCCAGCAGCTTAGAGGCGACCTACGAGCAGTACTTC. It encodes CASSLEATYEQYF. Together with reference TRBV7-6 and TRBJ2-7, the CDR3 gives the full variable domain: GAGVSQSPRYKVTKRGQDVALRCDPISGHVSLYWYRQALGQGPEFLTYFNYEAQQDKSGLPNDRFSAERPEGSISTLTIQRTEQRDSAMYRCASSLEATYEQYFGPGTRLTVT.

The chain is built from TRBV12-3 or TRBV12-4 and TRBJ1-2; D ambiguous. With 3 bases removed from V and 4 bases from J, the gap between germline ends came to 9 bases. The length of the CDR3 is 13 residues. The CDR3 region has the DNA TGTGCCAGCAGTTTTTCCGCGAGCTATGGCTACACCTTC. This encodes CASSFSASYGYTF.

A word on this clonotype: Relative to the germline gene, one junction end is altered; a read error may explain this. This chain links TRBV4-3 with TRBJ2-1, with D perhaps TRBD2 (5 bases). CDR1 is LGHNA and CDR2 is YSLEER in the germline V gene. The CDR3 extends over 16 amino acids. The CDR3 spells CASSQDGPDSGNEQFF. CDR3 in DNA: TGCGCCAGTAGCCAAGATGGGCCGGACTCGGGGAATGAGCAGTTCTTC.

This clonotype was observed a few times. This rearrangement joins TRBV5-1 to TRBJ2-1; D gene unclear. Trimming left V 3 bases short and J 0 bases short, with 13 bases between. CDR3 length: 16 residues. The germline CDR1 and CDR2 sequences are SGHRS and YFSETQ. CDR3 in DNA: TGCGCCAGCAGCTCCGTGACCGCCAGCTCCTACAATGAGCAGTTCTTC. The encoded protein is CASSSVTASSYNEQFF.

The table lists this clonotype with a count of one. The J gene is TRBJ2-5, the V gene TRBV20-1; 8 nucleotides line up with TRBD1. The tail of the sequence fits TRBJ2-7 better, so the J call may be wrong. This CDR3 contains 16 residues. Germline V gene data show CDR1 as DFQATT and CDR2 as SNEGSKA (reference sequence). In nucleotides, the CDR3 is TGCAGTGCTACACGACCCACAGGGGGTAGCCTCCGCGAGCAGTACTTC. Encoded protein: CSATRPTGGSLREQYF.

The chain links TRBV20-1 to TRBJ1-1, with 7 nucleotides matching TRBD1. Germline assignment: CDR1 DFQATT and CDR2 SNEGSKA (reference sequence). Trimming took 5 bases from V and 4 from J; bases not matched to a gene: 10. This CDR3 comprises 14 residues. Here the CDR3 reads CSAPFKAGGTEAFF. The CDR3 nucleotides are TGCAGTGCTCCCTTCAAGGCAGGGGGCACTGAAGCTTTCTTT.

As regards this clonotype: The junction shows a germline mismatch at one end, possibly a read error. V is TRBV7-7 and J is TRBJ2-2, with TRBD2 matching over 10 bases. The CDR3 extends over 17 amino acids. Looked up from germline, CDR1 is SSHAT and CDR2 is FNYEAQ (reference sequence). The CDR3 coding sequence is TGTGCTAGCAGCTCTAGGGAACTAGCGGGGTTCACCGGGGAGCTGTTTTTT. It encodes CASSSRELAGFTGELFF.

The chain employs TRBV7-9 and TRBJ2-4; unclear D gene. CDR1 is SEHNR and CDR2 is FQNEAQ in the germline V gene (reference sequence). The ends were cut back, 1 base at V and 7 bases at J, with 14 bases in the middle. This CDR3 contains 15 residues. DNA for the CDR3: TGTGCCAGCAGCTTAGTTGGCGGACCCGGGAACATTCAGTACTTC. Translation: CASSLVGGPGNIQYF.

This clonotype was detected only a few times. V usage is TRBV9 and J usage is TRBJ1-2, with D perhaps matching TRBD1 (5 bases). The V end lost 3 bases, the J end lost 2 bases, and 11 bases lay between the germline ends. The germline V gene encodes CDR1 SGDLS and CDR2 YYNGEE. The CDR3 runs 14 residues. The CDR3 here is CASSEDGANYGYTF. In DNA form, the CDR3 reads TGTGCCAGCAGCGAGGACGGGGCAAACTATGGCTACACCTTC.

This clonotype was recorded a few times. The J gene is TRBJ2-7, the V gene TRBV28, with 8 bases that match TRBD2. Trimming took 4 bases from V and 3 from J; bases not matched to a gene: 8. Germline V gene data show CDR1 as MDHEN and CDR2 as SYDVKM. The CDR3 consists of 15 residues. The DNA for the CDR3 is TGTGCCAGCAGTTCTGTAACTAGCGGCTACTACGAGCAGTACTTC. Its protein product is CASSSVTSGYYEQYF.

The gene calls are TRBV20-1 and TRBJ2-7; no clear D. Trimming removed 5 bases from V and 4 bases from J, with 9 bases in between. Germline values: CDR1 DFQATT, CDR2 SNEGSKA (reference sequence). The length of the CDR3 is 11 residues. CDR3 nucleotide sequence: TGCAGTGCTGGTGGTACTTACGAGCAGTACTTC. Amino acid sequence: CSAGGTYEQYF.

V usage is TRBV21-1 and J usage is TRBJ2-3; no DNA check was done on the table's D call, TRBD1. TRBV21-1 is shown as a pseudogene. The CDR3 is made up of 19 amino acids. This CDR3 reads CASSKRWGLGDRGSDTQYF. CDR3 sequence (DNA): TGTGCCAGCAGCAAACGCTGGGGGCTGGGGGACAGGGGTTCGGATACGCAGTATTTT.

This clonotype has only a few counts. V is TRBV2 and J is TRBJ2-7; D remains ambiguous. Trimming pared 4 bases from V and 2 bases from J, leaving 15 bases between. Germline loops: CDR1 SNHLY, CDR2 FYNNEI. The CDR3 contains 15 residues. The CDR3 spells CASSVSDPSPYEQYF. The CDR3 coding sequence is TGTGCCAGCAGTGTTTCGGACCCCAGCCCCTACGAGCAGTACTTC.

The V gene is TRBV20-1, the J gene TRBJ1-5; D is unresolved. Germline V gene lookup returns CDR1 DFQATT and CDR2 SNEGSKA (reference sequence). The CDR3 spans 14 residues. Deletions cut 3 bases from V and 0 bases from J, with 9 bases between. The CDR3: CSASPRSSNQPQHF. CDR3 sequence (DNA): TGCAGTGCTAGCCCCCGCTCTAGCAATCAGCCCCAGCATTTT.

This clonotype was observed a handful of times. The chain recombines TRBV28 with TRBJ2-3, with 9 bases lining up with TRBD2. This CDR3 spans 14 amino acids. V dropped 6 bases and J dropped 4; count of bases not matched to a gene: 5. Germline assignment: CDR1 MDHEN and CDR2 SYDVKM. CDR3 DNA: TGTGCCAGCAGCATAGCGGGAGAATCAGATACGCAGTATTTT. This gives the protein CASSIAGESDTQYF.